The 17 T cell receptor beta chains presented below share a single source sample, sequenced in a study of T cells in Graves' hyperthyroidism and ophthalmopathy. The investigators amplified TCR beta CDR3 regions from RNA transcripts. The HTBI primer set served for first-round RT-PCR of the TCR CDR3. Via MiXCR, TCRdb re-called the multiplex PCR reads, giving one row per CDR3 protein. The data hold 35,000 to 40,000 distinct CDR3 sequences, with around 50% observed a single time. Sequencing input: blood. These receptors originate from a woman in her fifties or sixties with Graves' hyperthyroidism that later progressed to Graves' ophthalmopathy.

This clonotype was counted a single time. This likely comes from a read error, as the CDR3 has no conserved phenylalanine or tryptophan at its end. The chain is built from TRBV30 and TRBJ1-3, with D perhaps TRBD1 (5 bases). The germline CDR1 and CDR2 sequences are GTSNPN and SVGIG (reference sequence). There are 16 residues in the CDR3. Between the trimmed V and J ends, which lost 1 base and 3 bases, there was a span of 16 bases. The CDR3 sequence: CAWSAPVGGFGNTIYL. In nucleotides, the CDR3 is TGTGCCTGGAGTGCCCCGGTTGGGGGGTTTGGAAACACCATATATCTT.

This clonotype was picked up many times. This chain connects TRBV5-4 to TRBJ1-1; D gene unclear. Germline V gene lookup returns CDR1 SGHNT and CDR2 YYREEE (reference sequence). CDR3 length: 13 residues. The V end lost 0 bases, the J end lost 1 base, and 4 bases lay between the germline ends. The DNA for the CDR3 is TGTGCCAGCAGCTTGGATAAGAACACTGAAGCTTTCTTT. This codes for CASSLDKNTEAFF.

This clonotype has ten or more counts. The chain carries TRBV6-5 and TRBJ1-2, with TRBD1 as a possible D gene (5 bases). The CDR3 has 15 amino acids. V gave up 0 bases and J gave up 2 bases, with 10 bases separating them. In germline, CDR1 is MNHEY, CDR2 SVGAGI. CDR3 bases: TGTGCCAGCAGTTACTCGGGGCGGTTAAACTATGGCTACACCTTC. Protein product: CASSYSGRLNYGYTF.

This clonotype was found many times. The gene calls are TRBV6-5 and TRBJ1-2; D ambiguous. CDR1 and CDR2 from the germline V gene are MNHEY and SVGAGI. The V gene lost 0 bases and the J gene lost 3 bases, with 11 bases spanning the gap. This CDR3 has 15 amino acids. The CDR3 sequence: CASSYSLVSDYGYTF. In nucleotides, the CDR3 is TGTGCCAGCAGTTACTCGTTGGTGTCCGACTATGGCTACACCTTC.

With respect to this clonotype: Since a much larger clone is just one base distant, this may be a read error. The chain joins TRBV30 to TRBJ2-2; D possibly matches TRBD1 or TRBD2 (5 bases each). This CDR3 region has 14 residues. Per the germline V gene, CDR1 is GTSNPN and CDR2 is SVGIG (reference sequence). The CDR3 loop is CAWSEGTNTGELSF. In DNA, the CDR3 is TGTGCCTGGAGCGAGGGGACGAACACCGGGGAGCTGTCTTTT.

This clonotype appeared once. An end of the junction differs from the germline gene, which may be a read error. The chain recombines TRBV10-3 with TRBJ2-3; tentatively, D is TRBD2 (5 bases). Looked up from germline, CDR1 is ENHRY and CDR2 is SYGVKD. There are 15 residues in the CDR3. CDR3 amino acids: CAITRTCRSTDTHYF. In nucleotides, the CDR3 is TGTGCCATCACCCGGACTTGCCGAAGCACAGATACGCATTATTTT.

The sample holds many counts of this clonotype. V usage is TRBV28 and J usage is TRBJ2-2; D remains unclear. The germline CDR1 and CDR2 sequences are MDHEN and SYDVKM. The CDR3 is 15 amino acids. V shed 6 bases and J shed 5 bases, with 16 bases lying between them. CDR3 nucleotides: TGTGCCAGCAGAGGTTCACCGGGTCTAACCGGGGAGCTGTTTTTT. Translated, it gives CASRGSPGLTGELFF.

About this clonotype: At one end the junction does not follow the germline gene, possibly because of a read error. The V and J genes are TRBV7-7 and TRBJ2-3, with D uncertain. CDR1 and CDR2 (germline): SSHAT, FNYEAQ (reference sequence). The CDR3 has 10 amino acids. CDR3 sequence reads: CASSLGPRYF. The CDR3 DNA reads TGTGCTAGCAGCTTAGGACCCCGGTATTTT.

The chain recombines TRBV28 with TRBJ1-5, with a tentative D call TRBD1 (5 bases). Germline CDR1 and CDR2: MDHEN and SYDVKM. Deletions cut 5 bases from V and 7 bases from J, with 24 bases between. The CDR3 runs to 17 residues. The CDR3 bases are TGTGCCAGCAGTGGGGACTTCCGAGGGTCCTACGAGCAGCCCCAGCATTTT. Translation: CASSGDFRGSYEQPQHF.

This clonotype was seen ten or more times. The chain employs TRBV5-1 and TRBJ2-2, with TRBD2 identical over 9 bases. V was clipped by 3 bases and J by 1 base; unmatched bases: 4. The CDR3 totals 16 residues. CDR1 SGHRS and CDR2 YFSETQ come from the germline V gene. The CDR3 protein is CASSSLTSGNTGELFF. The CDR3 nucleotides read TGCGCCAGCAGCTCTCTGACTAGCGGGAACACCGGGGAGCTGTTTTTT.

This clonotype was counted a few times. The J gene is TRBJ1-2, the V gene TRBV30; D is unclear. V lost 3 bases and J lost 0, with 14 bases in between. From germline, CDR1 is GTSNPN and CDR2 SVGIG (reference sequence). This CDR3 has 15 amino acids. CDR3 sequence (DNA): TGTGCCTGGAGGCGAAGTGGGTTTTCTAACTATGGCTACACCTTC. Protein product: CAWRRSGFSNYGYTF.

Judged by abundance, this clonotype is medium-sized. This CDR3 is CASGRVENEQFF. In DNA, the CDR3 is TGTGCCAGCGGGAGGGTCGAAAATGAGCAGTTCTTC. V usage is TRBV7-9 and J usage is TRBJ2-1; the match to TRBD2 covers 7 bases. This CDR3 has 12 amino acids. Per germline, CDR1 SEHNR and CDR2 FQNEAQ (reference sequence). The ends lost 8 bases at V and 7 bases at J; junction bases unmatched: 5.

This chain links TRBV2 with TRBJ2-1; 9 nucleotides agree with TRBD2. CDR1 is SNHLY and CDR2 is FYNNEI in the germline V gene. CDR3 size: 14 residues. J was trimmed by 9 bases and V by 1 base; bases with no gene match: 4. CDR3 in DNA: TGTGCCAGCAGTGAAGTGGCGGGAGGGCTTGAGCAGTTCTTC. Amino acid sequence: CASSEVAGGLEQFF.

This clonotype was counted ten times or more. CDR3 DNA sequence: TGTGCCAGCAGTTTTTCGGGGGAAAGGGATACGCAGTATTTT. Protein: CASSFSGERDTQYF. V is TRBV12-3 or TRBV12-4 and J is TRBJ2-3; D might be TRBD2 (6 bases). This CDR3 is built from 14 residues. The V end lost 3 bases, the J end lost 6 bases, and 13 bases lay between the germline ends.

This clonotype is a singleton in its sample. The J gene is TRBJ1-5, the V gene TRBV20-1; D may be TRBD1 (5 bases). The germline V and J ends were trimmed by 1 base and 0 bases, with 13 bases remaining between them. This CDR3 has 16 amino acids. Germline lookup yields CDR1 DFQATT and CDR2 SNEGSKA (reference sequence). The CDR3, as DNA: TGCAGTGCTAGAGTCCCCTGGACACATAGCAATCAGCCCCAGCATTTT. It specifies CSARVPWTHSNQPQHF.

The rearrangement links TRBV7-8 to TRBJ1-6, with 7 nucleotides matching TRBD1. The CDR3 has 14 amino acids. Germline loops: CDR1 SGHVS, CDR2 FQNEAQ. Losses at the gene ends were 8 bases for V and 10 bases for J; bases not matched to a gene: 11. The CDR3 bases are TGTGCCAGCGGGAGACAGGGCCCAGGGTCACCCCTCCACTTT. Protein sequence: CASGRQGPGSPLHF.

Points on this clonotype: A read error may be the cause here, since a much bigger clone is one base away. The chain joins TRBV6-4 to TRBJ2-4; TRBD2 is a possible D gene (5 bases). The CDR3 spans 14 residues. Trimming pared 8 bases from V and 8 bases from J, leaving 19 bases between. Per germline, CDR1 MRHNA and CDR2 SNTAGT. The CDR3 DNA reads as TGTGCCAGCTCTTCCCGGATCTTGCGGGACATTCAGTACTTC. Its protein is CASSSRILRDIQYF.